Below are 29 T cell receptor beta chains sequenced from a single sample in a study of metastatic and nonmetastatic thyroid tumors. TCRdb re-called the PCR reads through MiXCR. The profile shows 35,000 to 55,000 clones, 3% to 3.5% of them singletons. Each patient came to thyroid surgery without any prior treatment (of any kind). Sequencing used blood. The receptor source for this set is a female donor with papillary thyroid cancer or a benign thyroid nodule (not recorded which). Some clones in this sample may be carry-over from other donors' samples.

In its sample, this clone was seen a few times. The rearrangement uses TRBV6-1 and TRBJ1-4; no reliable D call. V gave up 2 bases and J gave up 6 bases, with 19 bases separating them. In germline, CDR1 is MNHNS, CDR2 SASEGT. CDR3 length: 17 amino acids. CDR3 sequence: CASSEKVRAWWDEKLFF. The DNA of the CDR3 is TGTGCCAGCAGTGAAAAAGTGCGAGCATGGTGGGATGAAAAACTGTTTTTT.

This clone was observed many times. The chain carries TRBV14 and TRBJ2-1; 7 bases are a match to TRBD2. V trimming: 4 bases; J trimming: 0 bases; junction bases outside the gene matches: 6. CDR1 SGHDN and CDR2 FVKESK come from the germline V gene. The CDR3 extends over 16 amino acids. The CDR3 region is CASSPETSSSYNEQFF. The CDR3 bases are TGTGCCAGCAGCCCTGAGACTAGCAGCTCCTACAATGAGCAGTTCTTC.

This clone was seen repeatedly, ten times or more. V is TRBV6-1 and J is TRBJ1-5; 7 bases match TRBD1. The CDR3 covers 16 residues. Germline trimming cut 2 bases from V and 1 base from J; bases unmatched to any gene: 5. Germline V gives CDR1 MNHNS, CDR2 SASEGT. The CDR3 DNA sequence: TGTGCCAGCAGTGAAAGGCAGGGGGGGAGCAATCAGCCCCAGCATTTT. This translates into CASSERQGGSNQPQHF.

This clone is medium-sized in the sample. This sequence joins TRBV19 and TRBJ2-2, with 14 bases matching TRBD2. V was clipped by 4 bases and J by 0 bases; unmatched bases: 7. This CDR3 is 19 amino acids long. Germline V gives CDR1 LNHDA, CDR2 SQIVND (reference sequence). This CDR3 is CASSKGLAGDFANTGELFF. The CDR3 coding sequence is TGTGCCAGTAGTAAGGGACTAGCGGGAGATTTCGCGAACACCGGGGAGCTGTTTTTT.

The V call is TRBV7-9, the J call TRBJ1-1; 8 bases agree with TRBD1. The CDR3 extends over 15 amino acids. CDR1 SEHNR and CDR2 FQNEAQ come from the germline V gene (reference sequence). With 7 bases clipped from V and 1 base from J, the junction kept 8 bases outside the gene matches. CDR3 in amino acids: CASNPVGQENTEAFF. DNA for the CDR3: TGTGCCAGCAACCCGGTGGGACAGGAGAACACTGAAGCTTTCTTT.

This clone is medium-sized by share. The chain recombines TRBV5-6 with TRBJ1-4; D perhaps matches TRBD1 (5 bases). The germline CDR1 and CDR2 sequences are SGHDT and YYEEEE. V shed 3 bases and J shed 7 bases, with 19 bases lying between them. The CDR3 consists of 16 residues. The CDR3 DNA reads TGTGCCAGCAGCTCTCGGGGGACTCTACCCCTTGAAAAACTGTTTTTT. Translating it yields CASSSRGTLPLEKLFF.

This clone was seen a handful of times. The gene calls are TRBV14 and TRBJ1-1, with D hard to call. This CDR3 is built from 14 residues. The germline gives CDR1 SGHDN, CDR2 FVKESK. Trimming removed 4 bases from V and 1 base from J, with 10 bases in between. The CDR3 sequence is CASSRVPENTEAFF. The CDR3 bases are TGTGCCAGCAGCCGGGTCCCGGAGAACACTGAAGCTTTCTTT.

At least ten counts were recorded for this clone. The CDR3 nucleotides read TGTGCCAGCAGTTTAGGAGCAGGCGTCATGAACACTGAAGCTTTCTTT. Protein product: CASSLGAGVMNTEAFF. This chain connects TRBV12-3 or TRBV12-4 to TRBJ1-1; the D is unclear. This CDR3 is built from 16 residues. The V end was cut by 1 base, the J end by 0 bases, with 12 bases between.

This clone was counted many times. One end of the junction varies from germline; a read error may be responsible. The chain uses TRBV6-4 and TRBJ2-3; 8 bases map to TRBD2. CDR3 length: 15 residues. CDR1 is MRHNA, CDR2 SNTAGT, per germline. The CDR3 spells CASSETGGGTDTQYF. CDR3 sequence (DNA): TGTGCTAGCAGTGAAACCGGGGGGGGCACAGATACGCAGTATTTT.

Ten or more counts support this clone. The V gene is TRBV5-4, the J gene TRBJ1-3, with D perhaps matching TRBD1 (5 bases). V lost 5 bases and J lost 3, with 9 bases in between. Per germline, CDR1 SGHNT and CDR2 YYREEE (reference sequence). CDR3 length equals 13 residues. CDR3 sequence (DNA): TGTGCCAGCAGTTATACAGGTGGAAACACCATATATTTT. Protein: CASSYTGGNTIYF.

There are many counts of this clone. The chain couples TRBV6-2 or TRBV6-3 to TRBJ2-7, with 7 positions matching TRBD2. The CDR3 sequence is 15 residues long. V shed 2 bases and J 1 base; nucleotides not matched to a gene: 5. The germline gives CDR1 MNHEY, CDR2 SVGEGT. This chain's CDR3 is CASSYRGSLSYEQYF. The CDR3 DNA reads TGTGCCAGCAGTTACCGCGGGAGCTTATCCTACGAGCAGTACTTC.

A few counts support this clone. The gene calls are TRBV25-1 and TRBJ2-7, with D perhaps assigned TRBD1 or TRBD2 (5 bases each). This CDR3 has 14 amino acids. The germline V gene has CDR1 MGHDK and CDR2 SYGVNS. Trimming took 5 bases from V and 7 from J, leaving 18 bases between them. The CDR3 nucleotides are TGTGCCAGCAGTTTTCCTGGGGACGGGATAGAGCAGTACTTC. This gives the protein CASSFPGDGIEQYF.

Ten or more counts support this clone. The chain joins TRBV9 to TRBJ2-3, with 8 bases lining up with TRBD2. Germline CDR1 and CDR2: SGDLS and YYNGEE. The V and J ends lost 0 bases and 6 bases, in that order; junction bases with no gene match: 6. The CDR3 spans 15 residues. CDR3 sequence reads: CASSVDGRAGDTQYF. CDR3 coding DNA: TGTGCCAGCAGCGTAGACGGGAGGGCCGGGGATACGCAGTATTTT.

This clone was counted a few times. The rearrangement links TRBV7-9 to TRBJ2-7; TRBD2 aligns across 14 bases. V was pared by 5 bases and J by 2 bases, with 5 bases of the junction left unmatched. Germline CDR1 reads SEHNR; CDR2 reads FQNEAQ (reference sequence). The length of the CDR3 is 16 residues. The CDR3 DNA sequence: TGTGCCAGCAGCCCGGGACTAGCGGGAGTAACCTACGAGCAGTACTTC. Its protein is CASSPGLAGVTYEQYF.

This clone occurred many times. The V and J genes are TRBV5-1 and TRBJ2-1; no clear D gene. V shed 2 bases and J shed 0 bases, with 6 bases lying between them. Germline loops: CDR1 SGHRS, CDR2 YFSETQ. This CDR3 is built from 14 residues. This chain's CDR3 is CASSFTSSYNEQFF. CDR3 nucleotide sequence: TGCGCCAGCAGCTTTACAAGCTCCTACAATGAGCAGTTCTTC. The whole variable domain, filled in from reference TRBV5-1 and TRBJ2-1, reads KAGVTQTPRYLIKTRGQQVTLSCSPISGHRSVSWYQQTPGQGLQFLFEYFSETQRNKGNFPGRFSGRQFSNSRSEMNVSTLELGDSALYLCASSFTSSYNEQFFGPGTRLTVL.

Of note for this clone: A much larger clone differs from this one at a single base, so this may be a read error. At the DNA level, this CDR3 is encoded by other sequences in the same sample as well. The V call is TRBV11-1, the J call TRBJ2-3, with D maybe TRBD2 (7 bases). This CDR3 is built from 16 residues. The germline gives CDR1 SGHAT, CDR2 FQDESV (reference sequence). The chain's CDR3 is CASSLGGGQGTDTQYF. DNA of the CDR3: TGTGCAAGCAGCTTAGGGGGGGGGCAAGGCACAGATACGCAGTATTTT. The whole variable domain, remainder taken from reference TRBV11-1 and TRBJ2-3, is EAEVAQSPRYKITEKSQAVAFWCDPISGHATLYWYRQILGQGPELLVQFQDESVVDDSQLPKDRFSAERLKGVDSTLKIQPAELGDSAMYLCASSLGGGQGTDTQYFGPGTRLTVL.

V gene TRBV6-2 or TRBV6-3 combines with J gene TRBJ1-5; D is ambiguous. V dropped 2 bases and J dropped 0 bases, with 11 bases sitting between them. There are 16 residues in the CDR3. CDR1 is MNHEY and CDR2 is SVGEGT in the germline V gene. The CDR3 bases are TGTGCCAGCAGTTACGCGGCCGCTTATAGCAATCAGCCCCAGCATTTT. Translating gives CASSYAAAYSNQPQHF.

V is TRBV29-1 and J is TRBJ1-5, with a weak D call TRBD1 (5 bases). V dropped 4 bases and J dropped 7 bases, with 11 bases sitting between them. The CDR3 is 12 residues long. Germline V gene lookup returns CDR1 SQVTM and CDR2 ANQGSEA. CDR3: CSVVVGGQPQHF. Written as DNA, the CDR3 is TGCAGCGTTGTTGTTGGGGGGCAGCCCCAGCATTTT.

This clone was seen at least ten times. The V gene is TRBV2, the J gene TRBJ1-3; perhaps TRBD1 as D (6 bases). Trimming cost V 7 bases and J 4 bases, with 20 bases left between them. The CDR3 is made up of 16 amino acids. CDR1 and CDR2 from the germline V gene are SNHLY and FYNNEI. In nucleotides, the CDR3 is TGTGCCAGCACCAGGACAGTAGCAGTCGGGGGAAACACCATATATTTT. Its translation: CASTRTVAVGGNTIYF.

The chain joins TRBV6-1 to TRBJ1-3, with D uncertain. Germline CDR1 and CDR2: MNHNS and SASEGT. The CDR3 is 15 amino acids. Trimming left V 1 base short and J 4 bases short, with 11 bases between. The CDR3 bases are TGTGCCAGCAGTGAAGGGGCAGGAAAAGGAAACACCATATATTTT. Its protein is CASSEGAGKGNTIYF.

The J gene is TRBJ2-7, the V gene TRBV12-3 or TRBV12-4; D is uncertain. The V and J ends lost 5 bases and 3 bases respectively, with 11 bases between them. The CDR3 length is 13 residues. CDR3 nucleotide sequence: TGTGCCAGCAGTAGTGGAAGACACTACGAGCAGTACTTC. Translated, it gives CASSSGRHYEQYF.

For this clone: Likely a read error: the CDR3 ends without its conserved phenylalanine or tryptophan. The chain uses TRBV9 and TRBJ1-3; TRBD1 agrees at 7 bases. With 3 bases clipped from V and 9 bases from J, the junction kept 9 bases outside the gene matches. The CDR3 totals 14 residues. In germline, CDR1 is SGDLS, CDR2 YYNGEE. The CDR3 DNA reads as TGTGCCAGCAGCGCGCCGGACAGGAGAACCACCATATATAGT. This codes for CASSAPDRRTTIYS.

This clone showed up many times. The J gene is TRBJ1-2, the V gene TRBV3-1; D gene ambiguous. This CDR3 region has 16 residues. Germline loops: CDR1 LGHDT, CDR2 YNNKEL (reference sequence). V lost 0 bases and J lost 2, with 13 bases in between. For the CDR3, the DNA is TGTGCCAGCAGCCAAGATATAGGGATCCTAAACTATGGCTACACCTTC. This gives the protein CASSQDIGILNYGYTF.

This clone was counted a few times. The rearrangement joins TRBV5-4 to TRBJ2-2, with a possible D match to TRBD2 (6 bases). Trimming took 4 bases from V and 8 from J, leaving 27 bases between them. CDR1 SGHNT and CDR2 YYREEE come from the germline V gene (reference sequence). This CDR3 region has 18 residues. The CDR3 DNA is TGTGCCAGCAGCGAACTAGCTCCCAAGGGGCTCCTGCGAGGGGAGCTGTTTTTT. It codes for CASSELAPKGLLRGELFF.

There are a few counts of this clone. The V call is TRBV6-1, the J call TRBJ1-1; no firm D call. CDR1 and CDR2 from the germline V gene are MNHNS and SASEGT. CDR3 size: 14 residues. The V end was cut by 5 bases, the J end by 0 bases, with 10 bases between. The CDR3 bases are TGTGCCAGCAGTCTAACCCTCATGAACACTGAAGCTTTCTTT. It specifies CASSLTLMNTEAFF.

This clone has a count of ten or more. The V call is TRBV5-1, the J call TRBJ1-1, with D uncertain. The germline V gene has CDR1 SGHRS and CDR2 YFSETQ. The CDR3 contains 14 residues. Trimming left V 0 bases short and J 6 bases short, with 12 bases between. The CDR3, as DNA: TGCGCCAGCAGCTTGGGGGCAGTGCGGGCTGAAGCTTTCTTT. It specifies CASSLGAVRAEAFF.

The chain recombines TRBV20-1 with TRBJ1-2; TRBD1 agrees at 10 bases. The germline V gene has CDR1 DFQATT and CDR2 SNEGSKA (reference sequence). This CDR3 is 13 amino acids long. V shed 6 bases, J shed 2 bases, and the junction held 3 bases outside the gene matches. CDR3 amino acids: CSAWDRGNYGYTF. In DNA form, the CDR3 reads TGCAGTGCCTGGGACAGGGGCAACTATGGCTACACCTTC.

This clone appeared a few times. Mismatch with germline at one junction end may stem from a read error. The rearrangement joins TRBV7-9 to TRBJ1-1, with 9 positions matching TRBD1. CDR1 and CDR2 from the germline V gene are SEHNR and FQNEAQ (reference sequence). This CDR3 has 15 residues. CDR3 DNA sequence: TGTGCCAGCAGCCGAGCCCTACAGGGGGCCCCTGAGGCTTTCTTT. Its translation is CASSRALQGAPEAFF.

This CDR3 reads CASSVISGTGQSGELFF. The DNA of the CDR3 is TGTGCCAGCAGTGTCATTTCCGGGACAGGACAGAGCGGGGAGCTGTTTTTT. The chain couples TRBV25-1 to TRBJ2-2, with 8 bases matching TRBD1. The germline V gene encodes CDR1 MGHDK and CDR2 SYGVNS. After removal of 4 bases from V and 7 bases from J, the junction contained 14 bases not matched to a gene. This CDR3 is 17 amino acids long.